Following are 30 T cell receptor beta chains from one sample sequenced in a study of blood T cell repertoires in COVID-19 (dated by TCRdb to 2018 to 2020). The library was obtained by the immunoSEQ multiplex PCR assay. The source is immuneACCESS, and TCRdb retained only in-frame sequences with V and J called. Part of the clones is not carried over; for the studies checked, unresolved V genes explain less than half of this, and the remainder is unexplained. In all, the sample holds about 77,000 clones, and more than 75% of those were seen once. Together, the top ten hold roughly 15% of the sample. Source material: peripheral blood. Source of these receptors: a woman of 80 years or more with active or convalescent COVID-19.

The rearrangement uses TRBV7-9 and TRBJ1-1; D may be TRBD1 (5 bases). The germline V and J ends were trimmed by 5 bases and 4 bases, with 23 bases remaining between them. Germline loops: CDR1 SEHNR, CDR2 FQNEAQ (reference sequence). The CDR3 length is 17 residues. The CDR3 nucleotides are TGTGCCAGCAGCCCGGAGGGAGGGGTTTACGCAGGCACTGAAGCTTTCTTT. Its protein product is CASSPEGGVYAGTEAFF.

The rearrangement uses TRBV9 and TRBJ1-5, with no clear D. Trimming took 4 bases from V and 6 from J, leaving 14 bases between them. The V gene's germline CDR1 is SGDLS and CDR2 YYNGEE. The CDR3 is 14 amino acids. CDR3 sequence: CASSPRTSGQPQHF. DNA of the CDR3: TGTGCCAGCAGCCCGCGGACTTCGGGTCAGCCCCAGCATTTT.

The J gene is TRBJ2-3, the V gene TRBV12-3 or TRBV12-4, with 7 bases fitting TRBD1. The CDR3 is 13 amino acids. J gave up 5 bases and V 4 bases, and 3 bases lay outside the gene matches. Here the CDR3 DNA reads TGTGCCAGCAGTTCAGGGGGACAAGATACGCAGTATTTT. Translated: CASSSGGQDTQYF.

The chain uses TRBV18 and TRBJ1-1, with TRBD1 as a possible D gene (6 bases). The CDR3 extends over 15 amino acids. Germline-derived CDR1 and CDR2 are KGHSH and LQKENI. Trimming removed 5 bases from V and 0 bases from J, with 13 bases in between. The CDR3 reads CASSSTGNMNTEAFF. The CDR3 DNA sequence: TGTGCCAGCTCATCGACAGGAAACATGAACACTGAAGCTTTCTTT.

J is TRBJ1-1 and V is TRBV11-1, with no clear D. Per germline, CDR1 SGHAT and CDR2 FQDESV (reference sequence). Trimming left V 0 bases short and J 4 bases short, with 9 bases between. The CDR3 covers 14 residues. CDR3 protein: CASSLAGQFTEAFF. As DNA, the CDR3 is TGTGCCAGCAGCTTAGCTGGGCAGTTCACTGAAGCTTTCTTT.

The genes are TRBV7-9 and TRBJ2-7, with unresolved D. CDR3 length: 15 residues. The ends were cut back, 0 bases at V and 2 bases at J, with 11 bases in the middle. Germline V gene sequence: CDR1 SEHNR, CDR2 FQNEAQ (reference sequence). The CDR3 bases are TGTGCCAGCAGCTTAGCTGCCACCACAGCCTACGAGCAGTACTTC. This gives the protein CASSLAATTAYEQYF.

This clone appeared once. J is TRBJ2-7 and V is TRBV27; D is perhaps TRBD1 (6 bases). The CDR3 loop spans 14 amino acids. Trimming pared 3 bases from V and 4 bases from J, leaving 13 bases between. CDR1 is MNHEY and CDR2 is SMNVEV in the germline V gene (reference sequence). The CDR3 here is CASSFEGHQYEQYF. For the CDR3, the DNA is TGTGCCAGCAGTTTTGAGGGACACCAGTACGAGCAGTACTTC.

The J gene is TRBJ2-2, the V gene TRBV4-1, with D possibly TRBD1 on 6 matching bases. The CDR3 has 16 amino acids. From germline, CDR1 is MGHRA and CDR2 YSYEKL. V lost 6 bases, J lost 1 base, and 15 bases lay in between. The CDR3: CASRVARGRNTGELFF. CDR3 nucleotides: TGCGCCAGCAGGGTGGCCAGGGGTAGGAACACCGGGGAGCTGTTTTTT.

The chain couples TRBV27 to TRBJ1-4, with 7 bases identical to TRBD1. The V and J ends lost 0 bases and 6 bases, in that order; junction bases with no gene match: 7. Germline CDR1 is MNHEY and CDR2 is SMNVEV (reference sequence). The CDR3 totals 16 residues. The CDR3 loop is CASSLSDRASHEKLFF. In DNA, the CDR3 is TGTGCCAGCAGTTTATCTGACAGGGCCAGCCATGAAAAACTGTTTTTT. The full variable domain, completed using reference TRBV27 and TRBJ1-4, is EAQVTQNPRYLITVTGKKLTVTCSQNMNHEYMSWYRQDPGLGLRQIYYSMNVEVTDKGDVPEGYKVSRKEKRNFPLILESPSPNQTSLYFCASSLSDRASHEKLFFGSGTQLSVL.

V gene TRBV5-1 combines with J gene TRBJ2-3; D is uncertain. The CDR3 runs 13 residues. Deletions cut 5 bases from V and 3 bases from J, with 10 bases between. The germline V gene encodes CDR1 SGHRS and CDR2 YFSETQ. The CDR3 DNA reads TGCGCCAGCAGACGGTTGGTAACAGATACGCAGTATTTT. It is translated as CASRRLVTDTQYF.

This rearrangement joins TRBV30 to TRBJ2-3; no clear D gene. The CDR3 runs to 12 residues. The V end was cut by 2 bases, the J end by 2 bases, with 5 bases between. Looked up from germline, CDR1 is GTSNPN and CDR2 is SVGIG (reference sequence). As DNA, the CDR3 is TGTGCCTGGAGTAGCCCCACAGATACGCAGTATTTT. Residues: CAWSSPTDTQYF.

This clone was seen a few times. As DNA, the CDR3 is TGTGCCAGCAGCTTAGGCCAGGGGCGGGTTGTGGAGACCCAGTACTTC. Translated: CASSLGQGRVVETQYF. The V gene is TRBV7-2, the J gene TRBJ2-5, with D possibly being TRBD1 (6 bases). Between the trimmed V and J ends, which lost 1 base and 5 bases, there was a span of 17 bases. This CDR3 has 16 residues. CDR1 is SGHTA, CDR2 FQGNSA, per germline.

The rearrangement links TRBV4-3 to TRBJ1-5; D remains unclear. The CDR3 runs to 16 residues. Per the germline V gene, CDR1 is LGHNA and CDR2 is YSLEER. Trimming pared 0 bases from V and 0 bases from J, leaving 9 bases between. This chain's CDR3 is CASSQEWAYSNQPQHF. The DNA for the CDR3 is TGCGCCAGCAGCCAAGAATGGGCGTATAGCAATCAGCCCCAGCATTTT.

The chain couples TRBV2 to TRBJ1-3; no clear D. This CDR3 has 17 amino acids. The V and J ends lost 3 bases and 2 bases respectively, with 17 bases between them. Germline values: CDR1 SNHLY, CDR2 FYNNEI. CDR3 region: CASSDVPGSIPGNTIYF. In nucleotides, the CDR3 is TGTGCCAGCAGTGACGTCCCGGGGTCAATTCCTGGAAACACCATATATTTT.

The chain links TRBV19 to TRBJ2-1; no definite D call. Germline V gene data show CDR1 as LNHDA and CDR2 as SQIVND (reference sequence). V was shortened by 6 bases and J by 7 bases, with 10 bases between the two germline ends. CDR3 length: 12 amino acids. Here the CDR3 reads CASSRLRNEQFF. In DNA form, the CDR3 reads TGTGCCAGTAGCCGACTTAGAAATGAGCAGTTCTTC. Full variable domain (rest looked up from reference TRBV19 and TRBJ2-1): DGGITQSPKYLFRKEGQNVTLSCEQNLNHDAMYWYRQDPGQGLRLIYYSQIVNDFQKGDIAEGYSVSREKKESFPLTVTSAQKNPTAFYLCASSRLRNEQFFGPGTRLTVL.

The rearrangement joins TRBV7-2 to TRBJ2-7; TRBD1 matches 7 bases. Germline V gene data show CDR1 as SGHTA and CDR2 as FQGNSA. The CDR3 covers 16 residues. J lost 0 bases, V lost 4 bases, and 9 bases had no gene match. CDR3 loop: CASSSYSQGPSYEQYF. CDR3 sequence (DNA): TGTGCCAGCAGCTCCTATTCACAGGGGCCCTCCTACGAGCAGTACTTC.

CDR3: CASSFKTLSGALHYEQYF. CDR3 nucleotide sequence: TGTGCCAGCAGTTTTAAAACCTTATCAGGGGCGCTCCACTACGAGCAGTACTTC. The genes are TRBV28 and TRBJ2-7; D is perhaps TRBD1 (6 bases). Between the trimmed V and J ends, which lost 3 bases and 3 bases, there was a span of 24 bases. The germline gives CDR1 MDHEN, CDR2 SYDVKM. This CDR3 is built from 18 residues. The variable domain in full, completed from reference TRBV28 and TRBJ2-7, reads DVKVTQSSRYLVKRTGEKVFLECVQDMDHENMFWYRQDPGLGLRLIYFSYDVKMKEKGDIPEGYSVSREKKERFSLILESASTNQTSMYLCASSFKTLSGALHYEQYFGPGTRLTVT.

V gene TRBV18 combines with J gene TRBJ1-2; D may be TRBD1 (5 bases). This CDR3 is 16 amino acids long. Looked up from germline, CDR1 is KGHSH and CDR2 is LQKENI. Trimming cost V 0 bases and J 3 bases, with 14 bases left between them. This CDR3 is CASSPPVQGDDYGYTF. The CDR3 bases are TGTGCCAGCTCACCACCGGTACAAGGGGATGACTATGGCTACACCTTC.

The chain has TRBV10-3 and TRBJ1-2; 7 nucleotides align to TRBD1. Germline V gives CDR1 ENHRY, CDR2 SYGVKD. J gave up 8 bases and V 4 bases, and 10 bases lay outside the gene matches. The CDR3 extends over 14 amino acids. The CDR3 is CAISALQGSDGYTF. Here the CDR3 DNA reads TGTGCCATCAGTGCTCTACAGGGGAGCGACGGCTACACCTTC.

This clone occurred once. This chain joins TRBV25-1 and TRBJ2-3; 11 positions match TRBD1. Trimming removed 4 bases from V and 0 bases from J; junction bases left unmatched: 6. CDR1 and CDR2 (germline): MGHDK, SYGVNS. The CDR3 has 17 residues. CDR3: CASSGDRGIYSTDTQYF. The CDR3 DNA reads TGTGCCAGCAGTGGGGACAGGGGGATTTACAGCACAGATACGCAGTATTTT.

The rearrangement joins TRBV6-6 to TRBJ1-5; the D gene is possibly TRBD1 (6 bases). Trimming removed 5 bases at V and 4 bases at J, with 15 bases between. The CDR3 spans 15 residues. Germline V gives CDR1 MNHNY, CDR2 SVGAGI (reference sequence). The DNA for the CDR3 is TGTGCCAGCAGTCTACGGACACAGGGAAATCAGCCCCAGCATTTT. Translating it yields CASSLRTQGNQPQHF.

This chain joins TRBV21-1 and TRBJ1-5; the DNA was not compared with TRBD1, the D call given in the table. TRBV21-1 is described as a pseudogene. CDR3 size: 15 residues. CDR3 protein: CASSKQGARFQPQHF. CDR3 DNA sequence: TGTGCCAGCAGCAAACAGGGGGCGCGTTTTCAGCCCCAGCATTTT.

The chain employs TRBV28 and TRBJ1-5; no firm D call. Germline V gene data show CDR1 as MDHEN and CDR2 as SYDVKM. Trimming shortened V by 6 bases and J by 11 bases, and 17 bases separated the two germline ends. There are 13 residues in the CDR3. The CDR3 bases are TGTGCCAGCAGCCCCGGGTCACCAAGGTCCCAGCATTTT. This encodes CASSPGSPRSQHF. Combining the CDR3 with reference TRBV28 and TRBJ1-5 gives the whole variable domain DVKVTQSSRYLVKRTGEKVFLECVQDMDHENMFWYRQDPGLGLRLIYFSYDVKMKEKGDIPEGYSVSREKKERFSLILESASTNQTSMYLCASSPGSPRSQHFGDGTRLSIL.

This chain links TRBV4-1 with TRBJ1-4; maybe TRBD1 (6 bases). The V and J ends lost 0 bases and 7 bases respectively, with 18 bases between them. Germline CDR1 reads MGHRA; CDR2 reads YSYEKL. The CDR3 loop spans 17 amino acids. Here the CDR3 DNA reads TGCGCCAGCAGCCAAGATATGGTCCTGAGGGGGGGTGAAAAACTGTTTTTT. It is translated as CASSQDMVLRGGEKLFF.

The J gene is TRBJ2-6, the V gene TRBV9; 8 bases fit TRBD2. V was clipped by 6 bases and J by 4 bases; unmatched bases: 6. The CDR3 is 15 residues long. In germline, CDR1 is SGDLS, CDR2 YYNGEE. CDR3 sequence (DNA): TGTGCCAGCACCGATAGCGGGGCCGGGGCCAACGTCCTGACTTTC. Translation gives CASTDSGAGANVLTF.

The chain employs TRBV19 and TRBJ2-3; D gene ambiguous. With 5 bases removed from V and 1 base from J, the gap between germline ends came to 7 bases. This CDR3 region has 13 residues. The germline gives CDR1 LNHDA, CDR2 SQIVND (reference sequence). CDR3 amino acids: CASSFRGTDTQYF. CDR3 sequence (DNA): TGTGCCAGTAGTTTCCGGGGCACAGATACGCAGTATTTT. The variable domain in full, with the rest retrieved from reference TRBV19 and TRBJ2-3, is DGGITQSPKYLFRKEGQNVTLSCEQNLNHDAMYWYRQDPGQGLRLIYYSQIVNDFQKGDIAEGYSVSREKKESFPLTVTSAQKNPTAFYLCASSFRGTDTQYFGPGTRLTVL.

In this sample, this clone turned up once. V and J are TRBV6-5 and TRBJ2-2; 8 bases fit TRBD1. The CDR3 loop spans 13 amino acids. The junction had 0 bases not matched to a gene; V was cut back by 6 bases and J by 3 bases. CDR1 is MNHEY and CDR2 is SVGAGI in the germline V gene. The CDR3 loop reads CASRTGDTGELFF. The CDR3, as DNA: TGTGCCAGCAGGACAGGGGACACCGGGGAGCTGTTTTTT.

The rearrangement uses TRBV9 and TRBJ2-2; D ambiguous. The CDR3 has 12 residues. Germline CDR1 SGDLS, CDR2 YYNGEE. Trimming shortened V by 1 base and J by 6 bases, and 4 bases separated the two germline ends. CDR3 amino acids: CASSVISGELFF. The DNA for the CDR3 is TGTGCCAGCAGCGTAATCTCCGGGGAGCTGTTTTTT.

The chain carries TRBV5-1 and TRBJ1-1; 7 positions match TRBD1. The germline gives CDR1 SGHRS, CDR2 YFSETQ. The CDR3 runs 14 residues. Trimming took 4 bases from V and 0 from J; bases not matched to a gene: 3. CDR3 in amino acids: CASSATGVNTEAFF. The CDR3 DNA reads as TGCGCCAGCAGCGCTACAGGGGTGAACACTGAAGCTTTCTTT.

J is TRBJ1-1 and V is TRBV6-2 or TRBV6-3; D is possibly TRBD1 (5 bases). CDR3 length equals 17 residues. Trimming took off 2 bases at V and 5 bases at J, with 21 bases between the two ends. The germline CDR1 and CDR2 sequences are MNHEY and SVGEGT. Here the CDR3 DNA reads TGTGCCAGCAGTTACGGGCAGGGATCGATGACCCCAACTGAAGCTTTCTTT. This gives the protein CASSYGQGSMTPTEAFF.